This T cell receptor (beta chain) was sequenced during a study of identical twins. MiXCR, applied by TCRdb to the 5' RACE reads, yields one record per CDR3 protein. Among about 700,000 distinct CDR3 sequences, roughly 8% were seen once, and the ten largest hold approximately 0.94%. Comments on this clonotype: Its antigen remains unidentified.

General study points: Twins shared out-of-frame alpha sequences with excess low generation probability. Clonotypes of the beta chain that were abundant in cord blood carried fewer insertions (memory repertoires showed none). Model-predicted out-of-frame TCR alpha sharing fell below observed values in monozygotic twins. Invariant MAIT and iNKT cells are populations that could partly confound zero-insertion analyses.

The same sample was also studied in work on yellow fever vaccine responses in identical twins.

Material for sequencing was PBMCs. The receptor was derived from a woman aged 18-29 years in good health.

The CDR3 DNA reads TGCGCCAGCAGCCCTACCGGGACTGATCCCTACGAGCAGTACTTC. Residues: CASSPTGTDPYEQYF. The gene calls are TRBV5-1 and TRBJ2-7, with D tentatively TRBD2 (6 bases). The germline V gene has CDR1 SGHRS and CDR2 YFSETQ. The CDR3 length is 15 residues. The ends were cut back, 4 bases at V and 2 bases at J, with 16 bases in the middle.